This TCR beta chain derives from a study of Tregs in tolerant kidney transplant recipients. V shed 5 bases and J shed 8 bases, with 13 bases lying between them. Germline lookup yields CDR1 SGHAT and CDR2 FQNNGV. This CDR3 is 13 amino acids long. Unstimulated Tregs (CD4+CD25+CD127-) and CD4+CD25- non-Tregs were sorted from PBMCs. Assay: immunoSEQ multiplex PCR; the TCRdb copy retains only in-frame clones and omits some. The sample yields fewer than 150,000 clones, approximately 90% seen once. The J gene is TRBJ2-1, the V gene TRBV11-2; TRBD2 is a possible D gene (7 bases). Sequenced sample: CD4+ T cells from blood. The receptor was isolated from a human donor in good health. Here the CDR3 DNA reads TGTGCCAGCAGCCGAGGGGGGGTTCATGAGCAGTTCTTC. Protein product: CASSRGGVHEQFF.